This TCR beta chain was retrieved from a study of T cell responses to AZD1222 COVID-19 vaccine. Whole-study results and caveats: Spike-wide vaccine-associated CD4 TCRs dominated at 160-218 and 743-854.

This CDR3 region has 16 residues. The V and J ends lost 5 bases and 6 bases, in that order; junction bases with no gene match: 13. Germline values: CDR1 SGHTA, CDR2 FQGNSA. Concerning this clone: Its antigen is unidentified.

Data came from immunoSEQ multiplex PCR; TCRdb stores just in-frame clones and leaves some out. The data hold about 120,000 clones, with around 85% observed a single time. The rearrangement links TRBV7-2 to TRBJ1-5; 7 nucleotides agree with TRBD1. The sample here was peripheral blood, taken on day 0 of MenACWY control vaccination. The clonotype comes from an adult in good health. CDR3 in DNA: TGTGCCAGCAGCCCAGGGGGAGTACAGGGACGTCAGCCCCAGCATTTT. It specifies CASSPGGVQGRQPQHF.